The subject of this entry is one T cell receptor (beta chain). A read error is the likely source, as a far larger clone sits one nucleotide away. The CDR3 is 14 residues long. CDR1 is SGDLS and CDR2 is YYNGEE in the germline V gene. The V and J ends lost 3 bases and 3 bases, in that order; junction bases with no gene match: 3. The entry originates in a study of shared clonotypes between healthy human individuals. The data were produced by immunoSEQ multiplex PCR, yet TCRdb's version contains in-frame clones alone and is incomplete. The sample lists about half a million clones, 81% occurring once. The J gene is TRBJ1-3, the V gene TRBV9; 7 bases agree with TRBD1. Sequenced material: PBMCs. The sequence derives from a woman in her thirties or forties in good health. Some clones in this sample may be carry-over from other donors' samples. The CDR3 sequence: CASSGTGFGNTIYF. CDR3 in DNA: TGTGCCAGCAGCGGGACAGGCTTTGGAAACACCATATATTTT.